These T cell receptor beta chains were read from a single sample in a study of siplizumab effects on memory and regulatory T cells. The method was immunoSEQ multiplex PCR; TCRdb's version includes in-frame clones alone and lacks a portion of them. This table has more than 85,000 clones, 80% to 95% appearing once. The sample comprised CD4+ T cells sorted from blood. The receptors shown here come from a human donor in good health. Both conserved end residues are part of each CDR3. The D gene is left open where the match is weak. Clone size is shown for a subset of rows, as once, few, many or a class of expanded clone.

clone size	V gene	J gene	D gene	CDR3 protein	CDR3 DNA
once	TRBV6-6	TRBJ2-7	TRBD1	CASNTGDPSYEQYF	TGTGCCAGCAATACAGGGGACCCGTCCTACGAGCAGTACTTC
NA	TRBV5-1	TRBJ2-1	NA	CASSEDRSSYNEQFF	TGCGCCAGCAGCGAGGACCGGAGCTCCTACAATGAGCAGTTCTTC
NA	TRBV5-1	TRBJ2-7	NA	CASSLGQSFSYEQYF	TGCGCCAGCAGCTTGGGACAAAGCTTCTCCTACGAGCAGTACTTC
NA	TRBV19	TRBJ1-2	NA	CASSIVGRDLGYTF	TGTGCCAGTAGTATAGTGGGGCGCGACTTGGGCTACACCTTC
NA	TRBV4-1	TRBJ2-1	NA	CASSGTPNAYEQFF	TGCGCCAGCAGCGGGACTCCAAATGCTTATGAGCAGTTCTTC
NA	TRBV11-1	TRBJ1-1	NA	CASSFGHFEAFF	TGTGCCAGCAGCTTCGGACATTTTGAAGCTTTCTTT
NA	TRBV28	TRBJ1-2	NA	CASSTDGGNYGYTF	TGTGCCAGCAGTACTGATGGAGGAAACTATGGCTACACCTTC
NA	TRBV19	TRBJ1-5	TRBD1	CASSTTGSYQPQHF	TGTGCCAGTTCGACGACAGGGTCTTATCAGCCCCAGCATTTT
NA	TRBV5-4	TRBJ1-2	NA	CASSGPGTANYGYTF	TGTGCCAGCAGCGGCCCCGGGACGGCTAACTATGGCTACACCTTC
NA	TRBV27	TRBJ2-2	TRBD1	CASSLYGQGADTGELFF	TGTGCCAGCAGTTTATACGGACAGGGGGCGGATACCGGGGAGCTGTTTTTT
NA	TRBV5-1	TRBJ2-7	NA	CASSPQGLYEQYF	TGCGCCAGCAGCCCCCAGGGTCTGTACGAGCAGTACTTC
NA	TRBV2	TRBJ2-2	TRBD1	CASSWDRGNTGELFF	TGTGCCAGCAGCTGGGACAGGGGTAATACCGGGGAGCTGTTTTTT
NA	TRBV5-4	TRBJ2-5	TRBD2	CASSRPGTSGQETQYF	TGTGCCAGCAGCAGACCTGGGACTAGCGGACAAGAGACCCAGTACTTC
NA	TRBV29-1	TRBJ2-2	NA	CSVAKGKNTGELFF	TGCAGCGTTGCGAAGGGAAAGAACACCGGGGAGCTGTTTTTT
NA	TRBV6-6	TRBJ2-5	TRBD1	CASSYAQGKGETQYF	TGTGCCAGCAGTTACGCACAGGGGAAGGGAGAGACCCAGTACTTC
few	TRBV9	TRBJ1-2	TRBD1	CASSPFGGTGVNYGYTF	TGTGCCAGCAGCCCCTTCGGAGGGACAGGGGTAAACTATGGCTACACCTTC
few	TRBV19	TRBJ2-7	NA	CASSTIGTYEQYF	TGTGCCAGTAGTACCATAGGAACCTACGAGCAGTACTTC
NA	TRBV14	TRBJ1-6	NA	CASSQLAANNSPLHF	TGTGCCAGCAGCCAACTTGCAGCAAATAATTCACCCCTCCACTTT
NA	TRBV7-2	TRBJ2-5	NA	CASSSYQETQYF	TGTGCCAGCAGCTCGTACCAAGAGACCCAGTACTTC
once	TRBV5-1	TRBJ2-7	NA	CASSLEAGGSYEQYF	TGCGCCAGCAGCTTGGAGGCAGGGGGGTCCTACGAGCAGTACTTC
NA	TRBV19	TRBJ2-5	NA	CASKSSGLYQETQYF	TGTGCCAGTAAGTCGAGCGGGTTGTACCAAGAGACCCAGTACTTC
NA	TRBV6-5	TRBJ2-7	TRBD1	CASSYSGTGGYEQYF	TGTGCCAGCAGTTACTCAGGGACAGGGGGCTACGAGCAGTACTTC
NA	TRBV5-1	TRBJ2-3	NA	CASSLDGVGTDTQYF	TGCGCCAGCAGCTTGGACGGGGTGGGCACAGATACGCAGTATTTT
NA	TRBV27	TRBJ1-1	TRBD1	CASRIDRGDTEAFF	TGTGCCAGCAGGATAGACAGGGGAGACACTGAAGCTTTCTTT
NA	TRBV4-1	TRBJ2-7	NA	CASSQPGPSSYEQYF	TGCGCCAGCAGCCAACCGGGACCGAGCTCCTACGAGCAGTACTTC
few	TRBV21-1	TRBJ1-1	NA	CASVWEVGTEAFF	TGTGCCAGCGTGTGGGAGGTCGGGACTGAAGCTTTCTTT
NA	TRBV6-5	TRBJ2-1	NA	CASTRGVGSYNEQFF	TGTGCCAGCACAAGAGGGGTCGGCTCCTACAATGAGCAGTTCTTC
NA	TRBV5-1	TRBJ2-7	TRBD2	CASSLILADYEQYF	TGCGCCAGCAGCTTGATACTAGCGGACTACGAGCAGTACTTC
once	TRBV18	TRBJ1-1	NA	CASATVLNTEAFF	TGTGCCAGCGCGACAGTTTTGAACACTGAAGCTTTCTTT
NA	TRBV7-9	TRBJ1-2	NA	CASSQGWLRDNYGYTF	TGTGCCAGCAGCCAAGGATGGCTTCGGGATAACTATGGCTACACCTTC
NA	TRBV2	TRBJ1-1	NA	CASRRDTPMNTEAFF	TGTGCCAGCAGGAGGGACACTCCCATGAACACTGAAGCTTTCTTT
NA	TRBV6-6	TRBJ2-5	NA	CASSSKTQETQYF	TGTGCCAGCAGTTCAAAGACCCAAGAGACCCAGTACTTC
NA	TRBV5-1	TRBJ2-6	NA	CASSALLAGANVLTF	TGCGCCAGCAGCGCGCTCTTAGCTGGGGCCAACGTCCTGACTTTC
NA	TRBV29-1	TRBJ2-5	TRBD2	CSLGGPSGQETQYF	TGCAGCCTCGGGGGCCCTAGCGGGCAAGAGACCCAGTACTTC
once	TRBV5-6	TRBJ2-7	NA	CASSLVDLDEQYF	TGTGCCAGCAGCTTAGTGGATCTCGACGAGCAGTACTTC
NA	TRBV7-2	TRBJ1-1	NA	CASSPQVGPTEAFF	TGTGCCAGCAGCCCTCAGGTGGGGCCCACTGAAGCTTTCTTT
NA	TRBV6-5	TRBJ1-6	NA	CASSRLYMGPIHF	TGTGCCAGCAGCCGACTCTATATGGGACCGATCCACTTT
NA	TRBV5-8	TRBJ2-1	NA	CASSLDRGQYNEQFF	TGTGCCAGCAGCTTGGATCGGGGCCAATACAATGAGCAGTTCTTC
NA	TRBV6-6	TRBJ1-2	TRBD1	CASSSAGTDYGYTF	TGTGCCAGCAGCTCTGCCGGGACAGACTACGGCTACACCTTC
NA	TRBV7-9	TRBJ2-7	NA	CASSLAMAGTSSYEQYF	TGTGCCAGCAGCTTAGCTATGGCGGGTACTAGCTCCTACGAGCAGTACTTC
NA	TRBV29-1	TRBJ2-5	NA	CSVGGSQETQYF	TGCAGCGTTGGGGGGAGCCAAGAGACCCAGTACTTC
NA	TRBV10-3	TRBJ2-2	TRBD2	CAIGLANTGELFF	TGTGCCATCGGACTAGCTAACACCGGGGAGCTGTTTTTT
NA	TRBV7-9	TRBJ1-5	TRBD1	CASSPKGDSNQPQHF	TGTGCCAGCAGCCCCAAAGGGGACAGTAATCAGCCCCAGCATTTT
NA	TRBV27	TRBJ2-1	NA	CASSSRGGPGSSYNEQFF	TGTGCCAGCAGTTCCAGGGGGGGGCCCGGGAGCTCCTACAATGAGCAGTTCTTC
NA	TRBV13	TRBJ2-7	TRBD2	CASSLGRLAAYEQYF	TGTGCCAGCAGCTTAGGAAGGCTAGCGGCCTACGAGCAGTACTTC
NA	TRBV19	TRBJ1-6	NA	CASRPRDGDSPLHF	TGTGCCAGTAGACCCCGGGACGGCGATTCACCCCTCCACTTT
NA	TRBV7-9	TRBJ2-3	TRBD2	CASSFSSGGQWQYF	TGTGCCAGCAGCTTTTCTAGCGGGGGACAATGGCAGTATTTT
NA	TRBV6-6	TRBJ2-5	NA	CASSYNSRETQYF	TGTGCCAGCAGTTACAATTCTCGTGAGACCCAGTACTTC
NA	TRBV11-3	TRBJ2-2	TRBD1	CASSPGTGAGELFF	TGTGCCAGCAGCCCCGGGACAGGGGCCGGGGAGCTGTTTTTT
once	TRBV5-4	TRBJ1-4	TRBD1	CASSPGGQTNEKLFF	TGTGCCAGCAGCCCTGGGGGACAGACTAATGAAAAACTGTTTTTT
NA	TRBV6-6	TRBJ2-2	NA	CASSRNTGELFF	TGTGCCAGCAGTCGGAACACCGGGGAGCTGTTTTTT
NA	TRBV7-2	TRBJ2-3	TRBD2	CASSLFGTSTDTQYF	TGTGCCAGCAGCTTATTTGGGACTAGCACCGATACGCAGTATTTT
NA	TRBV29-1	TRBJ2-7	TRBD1	CSVGDNVQGAEQYF	TGCAGCGTCGGAGACAACGTTCAGGGGGCAGAGCAGTACTTC
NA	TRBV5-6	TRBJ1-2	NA	CASSPIGGVSYGYTF	TGTGCCAGCAGCCCCATTGGAGGGGTCAGCTATGGCTACACCTTC
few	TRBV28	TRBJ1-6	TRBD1	CASRPGQTSPLHF	TGTGCCAGCAGGCCGGGACAGACCTCACCCCTCCACTTT
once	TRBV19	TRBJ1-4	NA	CASSILGAPLEKLFF	TGTGCCAGTAGTATCTTGGGGGCGCCGCTAGAAAAACTGTTTTTT
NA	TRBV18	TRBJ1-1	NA	CASSPRGDDTEAFF	TGTGCCAGCTCACCACGAGGGGATGACACTGAAGCTTTCTTT